The clone carrying this TCR beta chain was picked up a small number of times. This record comes from a study of blood T cell repertoires in COVID-19. Study-level information: Donors in the United States, Italy and Spain gave samples during acute or convalescent COVID-19. PBMCs, B-cell-depleted T cells, or T cells were the source of the cDNA or gDNA that made up the material.

This CDR3 region has 13 residues. CDR1 is MNHEY, CDR2 SVGAGI, per germline. Trimming removed 7 bases from V and 2 bases from J, with 11 bases in between. In the study's own analysis: Amplification of reference gene primers was used by the study to estimate nucleated cell counts. The repertoire was sequenced with immunoSEQ multiplex PCR; TCRdb's copy has only in-frame clones and lacks some. V, J and clone size derive from that table, while D and trimming were established from the DNA sequence. Among roughly 160,000 clones listed, about 82% were seen once. This receptor was obtained from a man between 50 and 59 years old with active or convalescent COVID-19. Material: peripheral blood. This chain uses TRBV6-5 with TRBJ1-2; maybe TRBD1 (6 bases). The DNA of the CDR3 is TGTGCCAGCAATCAGGGGCGGAACTATGGCTACACCTTC. This encodes CASNQGRNYGYTF.